The 4 T cell receptor beta chains listed next were all sequenced from one sample in a study of cytomegalovirus exposure and HLA in healthy donors. PCR involved 60 Vbeta and 13 Jbeta primers. Sequencing was performed with immunoSEQ multiplex PCR; in TCRdb, only in-frame clones are kept and a portion is missing. This sample carries approximately 150,000 clones, about 80% of them seen once, and the ten largest clones take over 13%. Sequencing was performed on PBMCs. The receptors come from a woman aged 35 to 49 in good health and CMV-seronegative.

J is TRBJ2-1 and V is TRBV6-5; no clear D gene. The germline V and J ends were trimmed by 7 bases and 8 bases, with 12 bases remaining between them. CDR1 and CDR2 (germline): MNHEY, SVGAGI. The CDR3 runs to 12 residues. CDR3: CASTAGYDEQFF. The CDR3 region has the DNA TGTGCCAGCACTGCAGGTTACGATGAGCAGTTCTTC.

This chain links TRBV5-1 with TRBJ2-7; D ambiguous. Germline CDR1 reads SGHRS; CDR2 reads YFSETQ. The CDR3 spans 14 residues. Trimming shortened V by 4 bases and J by 0 bases, and 11 bases separated the two germline ends. CDR3 coding DNA: TGCGCCAGCAGCGCAGGAAGAAACTCCTACGAGCAGTACTTC. Translation: CASSAGRNSYEQYF. Using reference TRBV5-1 and TRBJ2-7 for the parts outside the CDR3, the full variable domain is KAGVTQTPRYLIKTRGQQVTLSCSPISGHRSVSWYQQTPGQGLQFLFEYFSETQRNKGNFPGRFSGRQFSNSRSEMNVSTLELGDSALYLCASSAGRNSYEQYFGPGTRLTVT.

CDR3 nucleotide sequence: TGTGCAAGTCGCTTAGTTGGAGAGGGTCATGAACGAGGAAACACCATATATTTT. This gives the protein CASRLVGEGHERGNTIYF. This chain uses TRBV12-2 with TRBJ1-3. TRBV12-2 is a listed pseudogene. CDR3 length equals 18 residues.

This chain links TRBV4-1 with TRBJ2-7, with TRBD1 as a possible D gene (6 bases). The germline V and J ends were trimmed by 1 base and 6 bases, with 16 bases remaining between them. The CDR3 sequence is 15 residues long. Germline V gives CDR1 MGHRA, CDR2 YSYEKL. The chain's CDR3 is CASSQGGRLGVEQYF. The CDR3 nucleotides read TGCGCCAGCAGCCAAGGGGGGCGCCTAGGAGTCGAGCAGTACTTC.